The 19 T cell receptor beta chains reported below all come from one sample, sequenced in a study of CD8 T cells in Susac syndrome. RNA totalling about 0.45 to 1 ug underwent reverse transcription with random hexamers. TCRdb re-called the immunoSEQ multiplex PCR reads through MiXCR, storing one row per CDR3 protein. The profile shows 150,000 to 200,000 distinct CDR3 sequences, approximately 94% of them singletons. The specimen was CD4+ T cells from PBMCs. Source of these receptors: a human donor with multiple sclerosis.

This clonotype has a single count. V is TRBV5-1 and J is TRBJ1-2; D is undetermined. CDR3 length equals 14 residues. The ends were cut back, 0 bases at V and 2 bases at J, with 8 bases in the middle. CDR1 and CDR2 (germline): SGHRS, YFSETQ. The CDR3 region is CASSLVERNYGYTF. In DNA form, the CDR3 reads TGCGCCAGCAGCTTGGTAGAACGAAACTATGGCTACACCTTC.

The chain couples TRBV27 to TRBJ1-6; D possibly corresponds to TRBD1 (5 bases). Germline V lookup: CDR1 MNHEY, CDR2 SMNVEV (reference sequence). V was trimmed by 5 bases and J by 9 bases, leaving 14 bases between them. The CDR3 extends over 14 amino acids. CDR3 nucleotides: TGTGCCAGCAGTGCGGGGCTAAAATTTTCACCCCTCCACTTT. Translated, it gives CASSAGLKFSPLHF.

This chain links TRBV7-9 with TRBJ1-1; D gene uncertain. The CDR3 runs to 15 residues. V was shortened by 0 bases and J by 3 bases, with 11 bases between the two germline ends. Germline V gives CDR1 SEHNR, CDR2 FQNEAQ (reference sequence). The CDR3 DNA reads TGTGCCAGCAGCTTAGCCCCGGACGGGCACACTGAAGCTTTCTTT. Its protein is CASSLAPDGHTEAFF.

V gene TRBV18 combines with J gene TRBJ1-2; 7 bases are shared with TRBD1. V lost 3 bases, J lost 4 bases, and 8 bases stayed unmatched. Looked up from germline, CDR1 is KGHSH and CDR2 is LQKENI. The CDR3 has 15 amino acids. CDR3 region: CASSPWAGGSYGYTF. The DNA of the CDR3 is TGTGCCAGCTCACCTTGGGCAGGGGGAAGCTATGGCTACACCTTC.

J is TRBJ1-1 and V is TRBV7-9; 8 nucleotides match TRBD1. CDR1 SEHNR and CDR2 FQNEAQ come from the germline V gene (reference sequence). V shed 5 bases and J 7 bases; nucleotides not matched to a gene: 12. The CDR3 has 15 residues. The CDR3 region has the DNA TGTGCCAGCAGCGTTCTACAGGGGGGGACGGGTGAAGCTTTCTTT. It specifies CASSVLQGGTGEAFF.

The chain joins TRBV20-1 to TRBJ2-7; no clear D. The germline gives CDR1 DFQATT, CDR2 SNEGSKA (reference sequence). The V and J ends lost 2 bases and 0 bases respectively, with 8 bases between them. CDR3 length equals 13 residues. The CDR3, as DNA: TGCAGTGCTAGACCGCGGAACTCCTACGAGCAGTACTTC. Translation gives CSARPRNSYEQYF.

J is TRBJ1-1 and V is TRBV6-5, with 7 bases lining up with TRBD1. The germline V gene encodes CDR1 MNHEY and CDR2 SVGAGI. With 0 bases clipped from V and 3 bases from J, the junction kept 4 bases outside the gene matches. The CDR3 consists of 15 residues. The CDR3 nucleotides read TGTGCCAGCAGTTACTCGTTCAGGGGGGACACTGAAGCTTTCTTT. Amino acid sequence: CASSYSFRGDTEAFF.

The chain is built from TRBV6-1 and TRBJ2-7; tentative D call: TRBD1 (7 bases). Trimming left V 5 bases short and J 1 base short, with 15 bases between. Germline-derived CDR1 and CDR2 are MNHNS and SASEGT. This CDR3 has 15 amino acids. CDR3 protein: CASSRSRGVSYEQYF. CDR3 sequence (DNA): TGTGCCAGCAGTCGAAGCAGGGGGGTTTCCTACGAGCAGTACTTC.

This sequence joins TRBV11-2 and TRBJ2-3; weak D call: TRBD2 (5 bases). In germline, CDR1 is SGHAT, CDR2 FQNNGV. There are 16 residues in the CDR3. V was cut by 5 bases and J by 0 bases, with 15 bases left in between. The CDR3 region is CASSPRGAASTDTQYF. The CDR3 region has the DNA TGTGCCAGCAGCCCACGAGGAGCGGCTAGCACAGATACGCAGTATTTT. Full variable domain (missing parts from reference TRBV11-2 and TRBJ2-3): EAGVAQSPRYKIIEKRQSVAFWCNPISGHATLYWYQQILGQGPKLLIQFQNNGVVDDSQLPKDRFSAERLKGVDSTLKIQPAKLEDSAVYLCASSPRGAASTDTQYFGPGTRLTVL.

The rearrangement joins TRBV12-3 or TRBV12-4 to TRBJ1-2; the D is unclear. Trimming removed 3 bases at V and 8 bases at J, with 10 bases between. The CDR3 extends over 12 amino acids. The CDR3 sequence: CASSFGPGGYTF. The CDR3 coding sequence is TGTGCCAGCAGTTTTGGTCCCGGGGGCTACACCTTC.

The chain is built from TRBV20-1 and TRBJ2-3; tentative D call: TRBD2 (6 bases). From germline, CDR1 is DFQATT and CDR2 SNEGSKA (reference sequence). The V and J ends lost 5 bases and 1 base respectively, with 16 bases between them. This CDR3 spans 15 amino acids. The CDR3 loop is CSAEKSGRRTDTQYF. Here the CDR3 DNA reads TGCAGTGCTGAGAAATCGGGGAGGCGCACAGATACGCAGTATTTT.

The CDR3 sequence: CASSKTGTYEQYF. CDR3 coding DNA: TGTGCCAGCAGTAAGACAGGAACCTACGAGCAGTACTTC. The chain employs TRBV28 and TRBJ2-7, with D perhaps matching TRBD1 (6 bases). Trimming shortened V by 5 bases and J by 2 bases, and 10 bases separated the two germline ends. Germline CDR1 MDHEN, CDR2 SYDVKM. The length of the CDR3 is 13 residues.

This clonotype has a single count. The chain joins TRBV3-1 to TRBJ2-6; weak D call: TRBD1 (6 bases). This CDR3 spans 16 amino acids. The V and J ends lost 0 bases and 2 bases respectively, with 8 bases between them. The germline gives CDR1 LGHDT, CDR2 YNNKEL (reference sequence). CDR3 protein: CASSQETGPGANVLTF. In DNA, the CDR3 is TGTGCCAGCAGCCAAGAGACAGGACCTGGGGCCAACGTCCTGACTTTC.

This chain joins TRBV7-3 and TRBJ2-3, with no clear D. V was pared by 0 bases and J by 6 bases, with 7 bases between. The CDR3 runs 13 residues. The germline V gene encodes CDR1 SGHTA and CDR2 FQGTGA. The CDR3 sequence is CASSLTPGDTQYF. CDR3 sequence (DNA): TGTGCCAGCAGCTTAACACCTGGGGATACGCAGTATTTT. Using reference TRBV7-3 and TRBJ2-3 for the parts outside the CDR3, the full variable domain is GAGVSQTPSNKVTEKGKYVELRCDPISGHTALYWYRQSLGQGPEFLIYFQGTGAADDSGLPNDRFFAVRPEGSVSTLKIQRTERGDSAVYLCASSLTPGDTQYFGPGTRLTVL.

This clonotype was detected once. The J gene is TRBJ2-7, the V gene TRBV20-1, with unresolved D. V lost 3 bases to trimming and J lost 3 bases, with 12 bases between them. The V gene's germline CDR1 is DFQATT and CDR2 SNEGSKA (reference sequence). The CDR3 runs to 13 residues. As DNA, the CDR3 is TGCAGTGCTAGTACCCTCAGAGGCTACGAGCAGTACTTC. Amino acid sequence: CSASTLRGYEQYF.

J is TRBJ2-7 and V is TRBV7-8; tentatively, D is TRBD1 or TRBD2 (6 bases each). The length of the CDR3 is 13 residues. Deletions cut 8 bases from V and 6 bases from J, with 17 bases between. Germline lookup yields CDR1 SGHVS and CDR2 FQNEAQ. This CDR3 reads CASRGTFRIEQYF. The CDR3 DNA reads as TGTGCCAGCCGGGGGACATTTCGGATCGAGCAGTACTTC.

The chain combines TRBV25-1 with TRBJ2-1; a weak D match, TRBD1 (8 bases). The CDR3 has 15 amino acids. Per germline, CDR1 MGHDK and CDR2 SYGVNS. Trimming stripped 5 bases from V and 4 bases from J, with 15 bases between. CDR3 residues: CASSPHRGGYNEQFF. Written as DNA, the CDR3 is TGTGCCAGCAGTCCGCACAGGGGGGGGTACAATGAGCAGTTCTTC.

The chain recombines TRBV3-1 with TRBJ1-6, with a tentative D call TRBD1 (6 bases). This CDR3 comprises 16 residues. Germline values: CDR1 LGHDT, CDR2 YNNKEL (reference sequence). V lost 0 bases, J lost 10 bases, and 16 bases lay in between. The CDR3 loop reads CASSQDWDINGSPLHF. CDR3 DNA sequence: TGTGCCAGCAGCCAAGATTGGGACATTAACGGCTCACCCCTCCACTTT.

The J gene is TRBJ1-5, the V gene TRBV2, with a weak D call TRBD1 (5 bases). The length of the CDR3 is 15 residues. Germline V gene data show CDR1 as SNHLY and CDR2 as FYNNEI. The V end was cut by 2 bases, the J end by 6 bases, with 14 bases between. For the CDR3, the DNA is TGTGCCAGCAGTGAATTCGGTCAGGGAGGTCAGCCCCAGCATTTT. Translated, it gives CASSEFGQGGQPQHF.